These 7 T cell receptor beta chains came from one sample sequenced in a study of blood T cell repertoires in COVID-19. Profiled with immunoSEQ multiplex PCR; TCRdb holds only in-frame clones, not every one. The table lists some 150,000 clones, more than 75% of them singletons. Sequences were obtained from peripheral blood. The receptors here all came from a human donor in a cohort sampled during active COVID-19.

The CDR3 spells CASSTPQGARTDTQYF. CDR3 DNA: TGTGCCAGCAGCACCCCACAGGGCGCCCGCACAGATACGCAGTATTTT. The chain links TRBV9 to TRBJ2-3; TRBD1 is a possible D gene (6 bases). CDR3 length equals 16 residues. Trimming removed 4 bases at V and 1 base at J, with 16 bases between. Germline assignment: CDR1 SGDLS and CDR2 YYNGEE.

The V and J genes are TRBV9 and TRBJ2-7; D not certain. CDR3 size: 14 residues. Germline loops: CDR1 SGDLS, CDR2 YYNGEE. The V end was cut by 0 bases, the J end by 9 bases, with 16 bases between. CDR3 region: CASSVEKKATGQYF. The CDR3 coding sequence is TGTGCCAGCAGCGTAGAAAAAAAAGCCACGGGGCAGTACTTC.

This chain connects TRBV9 to TRBJ2-5; 13 bases align to TRBD2. Germline-derived CDR1 and CDR2 are SGDLS and YYNGEE. With V trimmed by 0 bases and J by 5 bases, 10 bases remained unmatched. The CDR3 runs to 18 residues. CDR3 nucleotide sequence: TGTGCCAGCAGCGTAGGAGAGACTAGCGGGAGGCCCGGGGAGACCCAGTACTTC. This sequence encodes CASSVGETSGRPGETQYF.

The CDR3 DNA reads TGTGCCAGCAGCCAACTGCAGGGGTCTGGCTACACCTTC. Translating gives CASSQLQGSGYTF. The chain employs TRBV3-1 (or the pseudogene TRBV3-2) and TRBJ1-2; TRBD1 is a possible D gene (6 bases). The CDR3 runs 13 residues. The germline V gene has CDR1 LGHDT and CDR2 YNNKEL (reference sequence). Trimming removed 2 bases from V and 7 bases from J, with 11 bases in between.

The rearrangement joins TRBV7-9 to TRBJ2-1; TRBD2 is a possible D gene (5 bases). This CDR3 is built from 13 residues. The germline V and J ends were trimmed by 6 bases and 9 bases, with 15 bases remaining between them. In germline, CDR1 is SEHNR, CDR2 FQNEAQ (reference sequence). The CDR3 DNA reads TGTGCCAGCAGTTCTGGACTCCCGGGTGAGCAGTTCTTC. Translating gives CASSSGLPGEQFF.

The chain joins TRBV5-1 to TRBJ2-1; TRBD1 aligns across 8 bases. The CDR3 loop spans 14 amino acids. The junction had 11 bases not matched to a gene; V was cut back by 7 bases and J by 8 bases. Germline V gene lookup returns CDR1 SGHRS and CDR2 YFSETQ. This CDR3 is CASSSATTGDEQFF. The DNA for the CDR3 is TGCGCCAGCTCCAGCGCGACGACAGGGGATGAGCAGTTCTTC.

The chain combines TRBV5-5 with TRBJ2-5; 8 bases match TRBD2. In germline, CDR1 is SGHKS, CDR2 YYEKEE (reference sequence). Unmatched junction bases numbered 3, after V lost 4 bases and J lost 1 base. The length of the CDR3 is 14 residues. CDR3: CASSSGSTQETQYF. The CDR3 region has the DNA TGTGCCAGCAGCAGCGGGAGCACCCAAGAGACCCAGTACTTC.